This record concerns one T cell receptor beta chain sequence. The CDR3 extends over 13 amino acids. V was trimmed by 4 bases and J by 5 bases, leaving 11 bases between them. CDR1 is LGHNA and CDR2 is YSLEER in the germline V gene. The data stem from a study of blood T cell repertoires in COVID-19. The method was immunoSEQ multiplex PCR; TCRdb's version includes in-frame clones alone and lacks a portion of them. The table records some 260,000 clones, under 90% of them present only once. Material: peripheral blood. The chain has TRBV4-3 and TRBJ1-2, with D tentatively TRBD1 (6 bases). This TCR was sampled from a young woman with acute or convalescent COVID-19. CDR3 amino acids: CASSPGQGYGYTF. The CDR3 DNA is TGCGCCAGCAGCCCGGGCCAGGGGTATGGCTACACCTTC.